This TCR beta chain is drawn from a study of blood T cell repertoires in COVID-19 (dated by TCRdb to about 2020). Broadly, across the study: Samples covering the acute and convalescent phases of COVID-19 were provided by collaborators in the United States, Italy and Spain. The prospective study material was composed of cDNA or gDNA derived from T cells, B-cell-depleted T cells, or PBMCs. Where available, HLA class I and class II types were obtained from metadata supplied by the sample provider rather than from assay-based typing. The dataset comprised deeply sampled blood TCRbeta repertoires from subjects exposed to, actively infected with, or recovered from COVID-19. The samples were drawn from two sources: the first 160 participants of the ongoing ImmuneRACE study, and 1,254 subjects contributed by 6 global collaborators. A freely available public database, intended as a resource for researchers studying the immune response to SARS-CoV-2, is where the repertoires were released. The sample metadata nearly always contained a de-identified subject ID, COVID-19 status, age in years and sex.

Enrolling through a virtual design, the prospective study's participants ranged in age from roughly 18 to 89 years and lived across about two dozen United States geographic areas. To assign participants to cohorts, the prospective study relied on clinical history that participants themselves reported in a screening survey and a study questionnaire. Exposed participants had been in contact, within 2 weeks of entering the study, with a person who had a PCR-confirmed or clinician-diagnosed case of COVID-19. In the prospective study, whole blood, serum and a nasopharyngeal or oropharyngeal swab were collected from each participant by mobile phlebotomists. Additional blood draws and questionnaires over an approximately two-month period could optionally be provided by prospective study participants. Prospective study blood samples were shipped either frozen or at room temperature before DNA extraction.

CDR1 MDHEN and CDR2 SYDVKM were looked up in the germline V gene. The CDR3 holds 16 amino acids from the cysteine to the phenylalanine. Only CDR3 DNA remains: 48 bases, in frame from the first base. A distance of 19 bases separates the germline ends of V and J, which lose 7 bases and 0 bases respectively. Remarks on this clone: Its antigen specificity is not known. Per-base qualities were not stored, and no clone one base away is much larger.

The full study reports these points: The quantity of clinical and demographic metadata differed by source and by participant and was supplied without curation.

TCRbeta CDR3 regions were amplified from genomic DNA using the immunoSEQ Assay, a bias-controlled multiplex PCR. Under the source paper's analysis protocol: The number of nucleated cells in each sample was estimated from the amplification of reference gene primers within the assay. Sequence reads were collapsed and filtered to measure the absolute abundance of every unique TCRbeta CDR3 rearrangement. For each sample, productive Simpson clonality was calculated by taking the square root of Simpson's diversity index across productive rearrangements. Not all clones reach the TCRdb copy of this immuneACCESS table, which keeps in-frame sequences only. Checked studies attribute under half of the gap to unresolved V genes and leave the rest unexplained. Clone size and V and J calls were adopted from that table, with D and trimming inferred from the DNA. The sample table records nearly 300,000 clones; 89% of these occur just once. Together, the top ten hold approximately 2.9% of the sample.

The sample consisted of PBMCs or T cells enriched from blood (not recorded which). Rearrangement joined TRBV28 to TRBJ2-7, with TRBD2 perhaps the D gene, on 6 matching bases. The sequence was obtained from a woman in her forties or fifties who had been exposed to COVID-19. The encoded CDR3 is CASMEFGGDLSYEQYF. The sequenced DNA is TGTGCCAGCATGGAATTCGGAGGGGATCTCTCCTACGAGCAGTACTTC.